This T cell receptor (beta chain) appears in the sequencing data of a study of blood T cell repertoires in COVID-19. The overall study: There were acute and convalescent COVID-19 samples, and they came from the United States, Italy and Spain. T cells, B-cell-depleted T cells, or PBMCs supplied cDNA or gDNA.

As handled by the study authors: By means of reference gene primer amplification, nucleated cell counts were estimated. The method was immunoSEQ multiplex PCR; TCRdb's version includes in-frame clones alone and lacks a portion of them. The V and J calls and clone size were taken over from that table, and D and trimming were inferred from the DNA. The table lists over 85,000 clones, about 89% of them singletons. The sequence was collected from a human donor with acute or convalescent COVID-19. The donor label of this sample is uncertain. The source material was peripheral blood.

The CDR3 is CASSEVPAGGGETQYF. The CDR3 DNA follows: TGTGCCAGCAGTGAAGTGCCAGCGGGGGGGGGAGAGACCCAGTACTTC. This chain joins TRBV6-1 and TRBJ2-5, with 10 nucleotides matching TRBD2. The CDR3 is 16 residues long. The ends lost 1 base at V and 4 bases at J; junction bases unmatched: 6. Germline V CDR1 and CDR2: MNHNS, SASEGT.